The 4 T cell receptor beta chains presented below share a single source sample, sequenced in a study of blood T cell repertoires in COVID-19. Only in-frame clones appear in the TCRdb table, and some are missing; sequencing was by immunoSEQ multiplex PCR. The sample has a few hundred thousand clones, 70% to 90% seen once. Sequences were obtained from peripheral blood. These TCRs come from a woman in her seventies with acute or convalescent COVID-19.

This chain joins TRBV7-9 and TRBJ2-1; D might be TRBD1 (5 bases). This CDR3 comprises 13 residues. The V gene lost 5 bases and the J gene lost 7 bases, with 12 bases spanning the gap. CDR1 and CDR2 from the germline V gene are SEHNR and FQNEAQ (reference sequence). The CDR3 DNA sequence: TGTGCCAGCAGCCCAGGTAGGGGAAATGAGCAGTTCTTC. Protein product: CASSPGRGNEQFF.

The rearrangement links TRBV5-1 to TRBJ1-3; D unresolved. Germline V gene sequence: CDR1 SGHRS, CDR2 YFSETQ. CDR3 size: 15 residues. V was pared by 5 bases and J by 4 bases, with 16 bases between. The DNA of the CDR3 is TGCGCCAGCAGGTCGGAACCCTCAGGAGGAAACACCATATATTTT. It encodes CASRSEPSGGNTIYF.

CDR3 sequence: CASSHTRNTIYF. CDR3 DNA sequence: TGTGCCAGCAGCCACACAAGAAACACCATATATTTT. The V and J genes are TRBV11-2 and TRBJ1-3, with D unclear. Germline V lookup: CDR1 SGHAT, CDR2 FQNNGV. Trimming took off 5 bases at V and 5 bases at J, with 7 bases between the two ends. The CDR3 extends over 12 amino acids.

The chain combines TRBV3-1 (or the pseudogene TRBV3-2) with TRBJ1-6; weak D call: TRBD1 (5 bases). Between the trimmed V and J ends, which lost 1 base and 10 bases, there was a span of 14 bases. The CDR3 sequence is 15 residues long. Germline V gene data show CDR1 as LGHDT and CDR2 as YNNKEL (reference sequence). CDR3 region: CASSQVLGGKSPLHF. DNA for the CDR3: TGTGCCAGCAGCCAAGTTTTGGGGGGTAAATCACCCCTCCACTTT.